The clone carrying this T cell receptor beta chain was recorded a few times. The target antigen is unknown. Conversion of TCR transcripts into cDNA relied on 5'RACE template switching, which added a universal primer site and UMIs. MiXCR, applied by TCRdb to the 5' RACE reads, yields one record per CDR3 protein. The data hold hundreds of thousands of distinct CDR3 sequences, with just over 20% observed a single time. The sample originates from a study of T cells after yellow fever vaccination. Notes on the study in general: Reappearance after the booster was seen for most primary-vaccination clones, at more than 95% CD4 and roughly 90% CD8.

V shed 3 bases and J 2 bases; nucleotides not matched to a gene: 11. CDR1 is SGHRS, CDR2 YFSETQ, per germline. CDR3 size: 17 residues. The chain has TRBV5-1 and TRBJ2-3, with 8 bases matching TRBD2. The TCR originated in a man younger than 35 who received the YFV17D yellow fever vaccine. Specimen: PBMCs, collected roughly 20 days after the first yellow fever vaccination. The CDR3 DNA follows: TGCGCCAGCAGCTGGCCTCAGACTAGCGAAGACACAGATACGCAGTATTTT. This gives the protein CASSWPQTSEDTDTQYF.